This note documents a single T cell receptor beta chain sequence. Germline V lookup: CDR1 LGHNT, CDR2 FRNRAP. V gave up 1 base and J gave up 4 bases; unmatched junction bases: 10. The CDR3 is 18 residues long. Original processing notes: Quantification of nucleated cells was approximated via reference gene primer amplification. This table comes from immunoSEQ multiplex PCR, and its TCRdb copy is limited to in-frame clones, with some not included. V, J and clone size are those of that table, while D and trimming were read from the DNA. The table lists 75,000 to 85,000 clones, roughly 88% of them singletons, with less than 45% in the top ten. The entry originates in a study of blood T cell repertoires in COVID-19. The wider study: Spain, Italy and the United States supplied samples that represented acute and convalescent COVID-19. T cells, B-cell-depleted T cells, or PBMCs supplied cDNA or gDNA.

The specimen was peripheral blood. This chain joins TRBV12-5 and TRBJ1-1; 12 bases fit TRBD1. The origin of this receptor is a human donor in a cohort sampled during active COVID-19. CDR3 loop: CASGLAPGTGGRGTEAFF. As DNA, the CDR3 is TGTGCTAGTGGTTTGGCCCCCGGGACAGGGGGCCGGGGCACTGAAGCTTTCTTT.